The 30 T cell receptor beta chains reported below all come from one sample, sequenced in a study of shared clonotypes between healthy human individuals. Some clones are missing from TCRdb's copy, which holds only in-frame ones; the method was immunoSEQ multiplex PCR. There are about 1,900,000 clones in the sample; around 96% occur only once, and around 1% lies in the top ten. CD45RO-negative, CCR7-positively selected cells formed the naive CD8 fraction, excluding terminally differentiated effector memory CD45RA+ cells. Sample: naive CD8+ T cells sorted from blood. These receptors were obtained from a man aged 18 to 35 in good health.

Notes on this clone: The same CDR3 also results from other DNA sequences found in this sample. The chain has TRBV6-5 and TRBJ2-5, with 8 bases fitting TRBD2. The V gene's germline CDR1 is MNHEY and CDR2 SVGAGI. V was clipped by 0 bases and J by 5 bases; unmatched bases: 5. This CDR3 region has 15 residues. The CDR3 DNA sequence: TGTGCCAGCAGTTACTCAGCGGGAGTGGGGGAGACCCAGTACTTC. Its translation is CASSYSAGVGETQYF.

In the case of this clone: A junction boundary mismatches the germline segment, possibly from a read error. V usage is TRBV25-1 and J usage is TRBJ2-7; 14 nucleotides line up with TRBD2. The CDR3 totals 13 residues. CDR1 MGHDK and CDR2 SYGVNS come from the germline V gene. For the CDR3, the DNA is TGTGCCAGCTCCGGGACTAGCGGGAGTGGGTTTAGCTTC. This gives the protein CASSGTSGSGFSF.

V gene TRBV30 combines with J gene TRBJ1-4, with a tentative D call TRBD1 (5 bases). Germline V gene data show CDR1 as GTSNPN and CDR2 as SVGIG (reference sequence). V lost 2 bases, J lost 5 bases, and 15 bases lay in between. CDR3 size: 15 residues. CDR3: CAWSPLGDFNEKLFF. DNA for the CDR3: TGTGCCTGGAGTCCACTGGGGGACTTCAATGAAAAACTGTTTTTT.

V gene TRBV6-5 combines with J gene TRBJ2-5; 8 bases align to TRBD2. Germline V CDR1 and CDR2: MNHEY, SVGAGI. J was trimmed by 4 bases and V by 7 bases; bases with no gene match: 8. CDR3 length: 14 residues. For the CDR3, the DNA is TGTGCCAGCACTCCCGGGGGGGGAGGAGAGACCCAGTACTTC. It specifies CASTPGGGGETQYF.

This clone has a handful of counts. This sequence joins TRBV2 and TRBJ1-2; tentatively, D is TRBD1 (5 bases). Germline V lookup: CDR1 SNHLY, CDR2 FYNNEI. Trimming left V 8 bases short and J 3 bases short, with 13 bases between. The CDR3 loop spans 13 amino acids. As DNA, the CDR3 is TGTGCCAGCCTGGTAGGGGTAGACTATGGCTACACCTTC. Its protein product is CASLVGVDYGYTF.

CDR3 loop: CASSLQVHYEQYF. The CDR3, as DNA: TGTGCCAGCAGCCTACAGGTGCACTACGAGCAGTACTTC. The gene calls are TRBV27 and TRBJ2-7, with D maybe TRBD1 (5 bases). Germline-derived CDR1 and CDR2 are MNHEY and SMNVEV (reference sequence). This CDR3 is built from 13 residues. V was pared by 6 bases and J by 3 bases, with 12 bases between.

The sample holds one count of this clone. The genes are TRBV28 and TRBJ1-5, with D unresolved. V shed 2 bases and J shed 0 bases, with 11 bases lying between them. Germline values: CDR1 MDHEN, CDR2 SYDVKM. This CDR3 has 16 amino acids. The CDR3 sequence is CASSLVEDYSNQPQHF. CDR3 sequence (DNA): TGTGCCAGCAGTTTAGTGGAGGACTATAGCAATCAGCCCCAGCATTTT.

The chain recombines TRBV28 with TRBJ2-3; TRBD2 matches 11 bases. Germline V CDR1 and CDR2: MDHEN, SYDVKM. After removal of 6 bases from V and 5 bases from J, the junction contained 4 bases not matched to a gene. The CDR3 has 14 residues. CDR3: CASRLAGEVDTQYF. For the CDR3, the DNA is TGTGCCAGCAGACTAGCGGGGGAGGTAGATACGCAGTATTTT.

In this sample, this clone turned up once. This chain connects TRBV5-3 to TRBJ2-2; 14 nucleotides line up with TRBD2. TRBV5-3 is an ORF, with its function uncertain. Unmatched junction bases numbered 6, after V lost 4 bases and J lost 7 bases. The CDR3 totals 16 residues. This chain's CDR3 is CARSEGLAGEVGELFF. CDR3 nucleotide sequence: TGTGCCAGAAGCGAGGGACTAGCGGGAGAGGTCGGGGAGCTGTTTTTT.

V usage is TRBV14 and J usage is TRBJ2-5; no reliable D call. Trimming removed 8 bases from V and 2 bases from J, with 18 bases in between. This CDR3 spans 15 amino acids. CDR1 SGHDN and CDR2 FVKESK come from the germline V gene. The chain's CDR3 is CASSQFRGSQETQYF. The CDR3 nucleotides read TGTGCCAGCTCTCAGTTCCGTGGCTCACAAGAGACCCAGTACTTC.

In regard to this clone: Other nucleotide sequences in the sample specify the same CDR3. The J gene is TRBJ2-7, the V gene TRBV11-2; D gene ambiguous. V was cut by 3 bases and J by 1 base, with 7 bases left in between. Germline V gene sequence: CDR1 SGHAT, CDR2 FQNNGV. The CDR3 covers 13 residues. The CDR3 DNA reads as TGTGCCAGCAGCTTCGGCCAATCCTACGAGCAGTACTTC. Protein: CASSFGQSYEQYF. The full variable domain, with the rest looked up from reference TRBV11-2 and TRBJ2-7, is EAGVAQSPRYKIIEKRQSVAFWCNPISGHATLYWYQQILGQGPKLLIQFQNNGVVDDSQLPKDRFSAERLKGVDSTLKIQPAKLEDSAVYLCASSFGQSYEQYFGPGTRLTVT.

The J gene is TRBJ1-1, the V gene TRBV9, with 9 positions matching TRBD1. The CDR3 is 15 amino acids. Germline values: CDR1 SGDLS, CDR2 YYNGEE. V was clipped by 3 bases and J by 4 bases; unmatched bases: 7. The CDR3 DNA reads TGTGCCAGCAGCGCGGGACAGGGTTGGACCACTGAAGCTTTCTTT. It translates to CASSAGQGWTTEAFF.

The chain is built from TRBV9 and TRBJ1-1, with a possible D match to TRBD1 (6 bases). V lost 4 bases and J lost 3, with 10 bases in between. The V gene's germline CDR1 is SGDLS and CDR2 YYNGEE. CDR3 length equals 13 residues. The DNA for the CDR3 is TGTGCCAGCAGCTTCTACAGGGACACTGAAGCTTTCTTT. The encoded protein is CASSFYRDTEAFF.

This chain links TRBV4-1 with TRBJ2-1; 9 bases fit TRBD2. The CDR3 extends over 15 amino acids. Per germline, CDR1 MGHRA and CDR2 YSYEKL. Trimming took 0 bases from V and 10 from J; bases not matched to a gene: 7. The CDR3 DNA follows: TGCGCCAGCAGCCAAGAGCGTAGCGGGGGCTTCGAGCAGTTCTTC. Its protein is CASSQERSGGFEQFF.

This clone was found once. The V call is TRBV13, the J call TRBJ2-7; D possibly uses TRBD1 or TRBD2 (5 bases each). From germline, CDR1 is PRHDT and CDR2 FYEKMQ (reference sequence). V was trimmed by 5 bases and J by 6 bases, leaving 17 bases between them. The CDR3 sequence is 14 residues long. CDR3 region: CASSPGGQGSEQYF. CDR3 DNA sequence: TGTGCCAGCAGCCCAGGCGGGCAGGGTAGCGAGCAGTACTTC.

The chain links TRBV7-9 to TRBJ1-2; TRBD1 is a possible D gene (5 bases). Germline V lookup: CDR1 SEHNR, CDR2 FQNEAQ (reference sequence). The CDR3 extends over 12 amino acids. V was trimmed by 5 bases and J by 6 bases, leaving 10 bases between them. The CDR3 sequence is CASSTDRNGYTF. The CDR3 DNA sequence: TGTGCCAGCAGCACAGACAGAAATGGCTACACCTTC.

The rearrangement joins TRBV6-5 to TRBJ2-7; D may be TRBD2 (5 bases). Germline V lookup: CDR1 MNHEY, CDR2 SVGAGI. V was cut by 6 bases and J by 3 bases, with 12 bases left in between. CDR3 size: 13 residues. CDR3 coding DNA: TGTGCCAGCAGGCTACTTGAGGGCTACGAGCAGTACTTC. Encoded protein: CASRLLEGYEQYF.

This rearrangement joins TRBV5-8 to TRBJ2-3; tentatively, D is TRBD1 (5 bases). The CDR3 is 12 amino acids. Trimming removed 2 bases from V and 8 bases from J, with 9 bases in between. In germline, CDR1 is SGHTS, CDR2 YDEGEE. This CDR3 is CASSFPGITQYF. The CDR3 nucleotides read TGTGCCAGCAGCTTCCCAGGGATTACGCAGTATTTT.

J is TRBJ2-7 and V is TRBV27, with 7 nucleotides matching TRBD2. Germline CDR1 reads MNHEY; CDR2 reads SMNVEV (reference sequence). The CDR3 runs to 15 residues. V trimming: 4 bases; J trimming: 2 bases; junction bases outside the gene matches: 8. The CDR3 region is CASSSHPSGTYEQYF. The CDR3 DNA sequence: TGTGCCAGCAGTTCACACCCTAGCGGAACCTACGAGCAGTACTTC.

The chain links TRBV5-6 to TRBJ1-2, with D perhaps TRBD1 (5 bases). The CDR3 is 14 residues long. V dropped 4 bases and J dropped 7 bases, with 17 bases sitting between them. Germline assignment: CDR1 SGHDT and CDR2 YYEEEE. The CDR3 DNA reads TGTGCCAGCAGCCCCGGGGCGGGGATGGGTGGCTACACCTTC. This sequence encodes CASSPGAGMGGYTF.

The chain recombines TRBV7-8 with TRBJ2-1; D is undetermined. CDR3 size: 17 residues. Germline CDR1 SGHVS, CDR2 FQNEAQ. V was trimmed by 0 bases and J by 4 bases, leaving 16 bases between them. The CDR3 region is CASSLATWGEVYNEQFF. The CDR3 bases are TGTGCCAGCAGCTTAGCTACTTGGGGTGAGGTTTACAATGAGCAGTTCTTC.

The J gene is TRBJ2-1, the V gene TRBV5-1; TRBD2 aligns across 10 bases. CDR1 SGHRS and CDR2 YFSETQ come from the germline V gene. CDR3 length: 17 residues. V lost 1 base and J lost 7; bases outside the gene matches: 11. The CDR3 region is CASSLILAGSRKNEQFF. CDR3 DNA sequence: TGCGCCAGCAGCTTGATACTAGCGGGGTCGCGGAAGAATGAGCAGTTCTTC.

This chain joins TRBV4-2 and TRBJ2-5; the match to TRBD2 covers 12 bases. Looked up from germline, CDR1 is LGHNA and CDR2 is YNFKEQ. V lost 3 bases to trimming and J lost 2 bases; unmatched junction nucleotides: 4. The CDR3 spans 16 residues. This CDR3 reads CASSHGTSGGQETQYF. CDR3 bases: TGTGCCAGCAGCCATGGCACTAGCGGGGGGCAAGAGACCCAGTACTTC.

This sequence joins TRBV6-5 and TRBJ2-5; D might be TRBD1 (7 bases). Per germline, CDR1 MNHEY and CDR2 SVGAGI. V gave up 0 bases and J gave up 5 bases, with 10 bases separating them. The CDR3 sequence is 14 residues long. The CDR3 DNA reads TGTGCCAGCAGTTACTCCCCAGGGGGGGAGACCCAGTACTTC. Amino acid sequence: CASSYSPGGETQYF.

This clone was recorded only once. CDR3 amino acids: CASSYGFGDGYTF. Written as DNA, the CDR3 is TGTGCCAGCAGTTACGGGTTTGGGGATGGCTACACCTTC. The chain carries TRBV6-5 and TRBJ1-2; D unclear. CDR3 length: 13 amino acids. V gave up 2 bases and J gave up 6 bases, with 10 bases separating them. CDR1 is MNHEY, CDR2 SVGAGI, per germline.

To note about this clone: The same CDR3 also results from other DNA sequences found in this sample. The gene calls are TRBV7-2 and TRBJ1-1, with D possibly being TRBD1 (5 bases). Germline CDR1 SGHTA, CDR2 FQGNSA. With 1 base removed from V and 2 bases from J, the gap between germline ends came to 11 bases. The CDR3 sequence is 15 residues long. The CDR3 is CASSLGPRVNTEAFF. CDR3 DNA sequence: TGTGCCAGCAGCTTAGGGCCCAGGGTAAACACTGAAGCTTTCTTT.

This clone was recorded once. This chain uses TRBV5-5 with TRBJ2-7; D not resolved. This CDR3 is 13 amino acids long. Germline V CDR1 and CDR2: SGHKS, YYEKEE (reference sequence). Between the trimmed V and J ends, which lost 2 bases and 4 bases, there was a span of 10 bases. CDR3 nucleotides: TGTGCCAGCAGCTTATCCGACCGGTACGAGCAGTACTTC. Protein sequence: CASSLSDRYEQYF.

This chain joins TRBV19 and TRBJ1-5; 9 bases line up with TRBD1. The CDR3 runs 16 residues. Trimming at V came to 6 bases and at J to 2 bases, leaving 8 bases not matched to a gene. Germline CDR1 LNHDA, CDR2 SQIVND (reference sequence). The CDR3 DNA reads TGTGCCAGTAGAATGGGACAGGGAGTCGGCAATCAGCCCCAGCATTTT. Encoded protein: CASRMGQGVGNQPQHF.

This chain connects TRBV28 to TRBJ2-4; D is unclear. This CDR3 has 13 residues. The germline gives CDR1 MDHEN, CDR2 SYDVKM. Trimming took off 8 bases at V and 3 bases at J, with 11 bases between the two ends. CDR3 sequence (DNA): TGTGCCAGCCTAGGGTGGGGCAAAAACATTCAGTACTTC. This translates into CASLGWGKNIQYF.

As DNA, the CDR3 is TGTGCCAGCAGTTTCCAGGGGGCTTATGGCTACACCTTC. It specifies CASSFQGAYGYTF. The chain is built from TRBV27 and TRBJ1-2; 8 nucleotides line up with TRBD1. Germline V gene lookup returns CDR1 MNHEY and CDR2 SMNVEV (reference sequence). The V segment lost 3 bases and the J segment 5 bases; nucleotides outside the gene matches: 2. The CDR3 length is 13 residues.